Given below is one T cell receptor beta chain in context. Its antigen remains unknown. The data originate from a study of shared clonotypes between healthy human individuals. Study outcomes and limitations: Sampling covered blood only; tissue repertoires likely differ.

With 4 bases removed from V and 4 bases from J, the gap between germline ends came to 5 bases. CDR3 size: 11 residues. Germline values: CDR1 DFQATT, CDR2 SNEGSKA (reference sequence). This table comes from immunoSEQ multiplex PCR, and its TCRdb copy is limited to in-frame clones, with some not included. Found here are roughly 2.2 million clones, about 90% of them singletons; the top ten hold approximately 0.4%. The clonotype comes from a man aged 18-30 years in good health. Some clones in this sample may be carry-over from other donors' samples. V and J are TRBV20-1 and TRBJ2-1; D is unresolved. Sequenced material: naive CD4+ T cells from PBMCs. Subset in this sample: CD45RA+ positively selected. The CDR3, as DNA: TGCAGTGCTAAGAGGTACAATGAGCAGTTCTTC. Amino acids: CSAKRYNEQFF.